Following are 21 T cell receptor beta chains from one sample sequenced in a study of cytomegalovirus exposure and HLA in healthy donors. The primer mix had 60 Vbeta and 13 Jbeta primers. TCRdb keeps only in-frame clones here, not all; method: immunoSEQ multiplex PCR. This table holds roughly 240,000 clones, 78% found once. The sequencing input was PBMCs. The receptors here all came from a boy younger than 18 in good health and CMV-seronegative.

The CDR3 loop reads CASSLGSGATEAFF. CDR3 bases: TGCGCCAGCAGCCTCGGCTCAGGGGCCACTGAAGCTTTCTTT. The chain couples TRBV5-1 to TRBJ1-1; a weak D match, TRBD1 (6 bases). Germline V CDR1 and CDR2: SGHRS, YFSETQ. With 4 bases removed from V and 4 bases from J, the gap between germline ends came to 14 bases. There are 14 residues in the CDR3.

The V and J genes are TRBV6-5 and TRBJ2-7; no definite D call. The germline gives CDR1 MNHEY, CDR2 SVGAGI. V was trimmed by 5 bases and J by 6 bases, leaving 14 bases between them. The CDR3 runs 13 residues. In nucleotides, the CDR3 is TGTGCCAGCAGTCGCAGAATATCGGGCGAGCAGTACTTC. Protein product: CASSRRISGEQYF.

About this clone itself: Sequence at one end of the junction differs from germline and may be a read error. The chain links TRBV7-9 to TRBJ2-7, with D maybe TRBD1 (6 bases). CDR3 length: 13 residues. Germline lookup yields CDR1 SEHNR and CDR2 FQNEAQ (reference sequence). The CDR3 loop is CSSSGYRVYEQYF. The CDR3 region has the DNA TGTTCCAGCAGCGGTTACAGGGTCTACGAGCAGTACTTC.

The chain recombines TRBV10-2 with TRBJ1-2, with D possibly matching TRBD1 (6 bases). Germline V gives CDR1 WSHSY, CDR2 SAAADI. V dropped 5 bases and J dropped 8 bases, with 15 bases sitting between them. This CDR3 has 13 residues. CDR3 protein: CASSYIQGGGYTF. The CDR3 DNA reads as TGCGCCAGCAGTTATATACAGGGCGGCGGCTACACCTTC.

The chain employs TRBV27 and TRBJ2-7; no clear D. The CDR3 loop spans 13 amino acids. Trimming pared 0 bases from V and 3 bases from J, leaving 6 bases between. Germline CDR1 MNHEY, CDR2 SMNVEV (reference sequence). The CDR3 is CASSLSASYEQYF. CDR3 DNA: TGTGCCAGCAGTTTATCTGCCAGCTACGAGCAGTACTTC.

The V call is TRBV29-1, the J call TRBJ2-6, with D maybe TRBD2 (5 bases). There are 16 residues in the CDR3. Germline assignment: CDR1 SQVTM and CDR2 ANQGSEA. Trimming pared 5 bases from V and 3 bases from J, leaving 17 bases between. The CDR3 bases are TGCAGCGTTCTGACCGGCGAGGGTATTGGGGCCAACGTCCTGACTTTC. This translates into CSVLTGEGIGANVLTF. The variable domain in full, with the rest retrieved from reference TRBV29-1 and TRBJ2-6, is SAVISQKPSRDICQRGTSLTIQCQVDSQVTMMFWYRQQPGQSLTLIATANQGSEATYESGFVIDKFPISRPNLTFSTLTVSNMSPEDSSIYLCSVLTGEGIGANVLTFGAGSRLTVL.

The J gene is TRBJ1-4, the V gene TRBV25-1; D not resolved. Trimming stripped 7 bases from V and 7 bases from J, with 13 bases between. The germline gives CDR1 MGHDK, CDR2 SYGVNS. The CDR3 spans 13 residues. CDR3 in amino acids: CASTSPGVEKLFF. The CDR3 nucleotides are TGTGCCAGCACCTCGCCCGGAGTTGAAAAACTGTTTTTT.

This clone has a single count. The chain is built from TRBV6-1 and TRBJ1-4; possible D gene TRBD1, 5 bases. The CDR3 is 17 residues long. Trimming took 3 bases from V and 4 from J, leaving 18 bases between them. Germline values: CDR1 MNHNS, CDR2 SASEGT. The CDR3 DNA reads as TGTGCCAGCAGTGACCGACTTGGCCGGGGGATTAATGAAAAACTGTTTTTT. Its protein product is CASSDRLGRGINEKLFF.

This clone has a handful of counts. J is TRBJ1-3 and V is TRBV11-3; D remains ambiguous. Trimming shortened V by 5 bases and J by 3 bases, and 17 bases separated the two germline ends. CDR1 SGHNT and CDR2 YENEEA come from the germline V gene. The CDR3 covers 16 residues. The DNA for the CDR3 is TGTGCCAGCAGCCTCGGACCCGGGGAAAGTGGAAACACCATATATTTT. This gives the protein CASSLGPGESGNTIYF.

This clone was seen a handful of times. The rearrangement joins TRBV19 to TRBJ2-7, with 7 positions matching TRBD1. The germline gives CDR1 LNHDA, CDR2 SQIVND (reference sequence). This CDR3 has 17 amino acids. Germline trimming cut 5 bases from V and 0 bases from J; bases unmatched to any gene: 13. The CDR3 DNA follows: TGTGCCAGTAGTTTGTCAACCCGACAGGGATACTCCTACGAGCAGTACTTC. It translates to CASSLSTRQGYSYEQYF.

This clone was picked up one time. The junction departs from the called germline gene at one end, perhaps through a read error. The chain carries TRBV5-1 and TRBJ1-1; TRBD1 might be the D (5 bases). This CDR3 is built from 14 residues. Germline loops: CDR1 SGHRS, CDR2 YFSETQ. CDR3 sequence reads: CASSPDRPNTEASF. In DNA form, the CDR3 reads TGCGCCAGCAGCCCCGACAGACCGAACACTGAAGCTTCCTTT.

This clone was observed once. This chain links TRBV16 with TRBJ1-2; 7 bases are a match to TRBD1. J gave up 4 bases and V 0 bases, and 5 bases lay outside the gene matches. The CDR3 has 15 residues. Germline V gene sequence: CDR1 KGHSY, CDR2 FQNENV. CDR3 protein: CASSQSTGFPYGYTF. CDR3 DNA sequence: TGTGCCAGCAGCCAATCGACAGGGTTTCCCTATGGCTACACCTTC.

The chain is built from TRBV2 and TRBJ1-2, with 7 bases lining up with TRBD1. V trimming: 8 bases; J trimming: 11 bases; junction bases outside the gene matches: 17. CDR3 length equals 14 residues. The germline gives CDR1 SNHLY, CDR2 FYNNEI. CDR3 residues: CASAQGSRGRRYTF. CDR3 DNA: TGTGCCAGCGCACAGGGGAGCCGGGGTAGGCGGTACACCTTC.

The chain uses TRBV7-9 and TRBJ2-5; maybe TRBD1 (5 bases). V was shortened by 8 bases and J by 2 bases, with 18 bases between the two germline ends. CDR3 length: 15 residues. Germline assignment: CDR1 SEHNR and CDR2 FQNEAQ (reference sequence). DNA for the CDR3: TGTGCCAGCCGGGTCCAGGGCTGGGAACAAGAGACCCAGTACTTC. This encodes CASRVQGWEQETQYF. The whole variable domain, remainder taken from reference TRBV7-9 and TRBJ2-5, is DTGVSQNPRHKITKRGQNVTFRCDPISEHNRLYWYRQTLGQGPEFLTYFQNEAQLEKSRLLSDRFSAERPKGSFSTLEIQRTEQGDSAMYLCASRVQGWEQETQYFGPGTRLLVL.

This chain links TRBV6-4 with TRBJ1-5; TRBD1 matches at 10 bases. V lost 0 bases, J lost 0 bases, and 5 bases stayed unmatched. CDR1 and CDR2 from the germline V gene are MRHNA and SNTAGT. This CDR3 spans 18 amino acids. The CDR3 DNA reads as TGTGCCAGCAGTGACTCTGGGACAGGGGTTTATAGCAATCAGCCCCAGCATTTT. It codes for CASSDSGTGVYSNQPQHF.

The chain employs TRBV2 and TRBJ2-7, with D unclear. The germline V gene has CDR1 SNHLY and CDR2 FYNNEI. The CDR3 contains 14 residues. V lost 9 bases to trimming and J lost 4 bases, with 19 bases between them. CDR3 nucleotides: TGTGCCAGTTGTCTGACGGAACAGAAATACGAGCAGTACTTC. It codes for CASCLTEQKYEQYF.

This clone was seen only once. This chain connects TRBV10-2 to TRBJ2-2; 7 positions agree with TRBD1. Trimming took 6 bases from V and 2 from J; bases not matched to a gene: 9. This CDR3 has 16 amino acids. Germline CDR1 WSHSY, CDR2 SAAADI. Written as DNA, the CDR3 is TGCGCCAGCAGCGATCATCGGACAGGAAACACCGGGGAGCTGTTTTTT. This encodes CASSDHRTGNTGELFF.

J is TRBJ2-3 and V is TRBV4-2; a weak D match, TRBD2 (5 bases). This CDR3 spans 15 amino acids. Per the germline V gene, CDR1 is LGHNA and CDR2 is YNFKEQ. V gave up 0 bases and J gave up 5 bases, with 12 bases separating them. CDR3 nucleotide sequence: TGTGCCAGCAGCCAAGATAGGCGGGTTCTAGATACGCAGTATTTT. Protein sequence: CASSQDRRVLDTQYF.

This clone was recorded only once. This chain connects TRBV4-1 to TRBJ2-6; D remains unclear. Looked up from germline, CDR1 is MGHRA and CDR2 is YSYEKL. This CDR3 is built from 16 residues. V lost 2 bases to trimming and J lost 2 bases, with 10 bases between them. CDR3 residues: CASSQPMAAGANVLTF. The CDR3 DNA is TGCGCCAGCAGCCAACCCATGGCTGCTGGGGCCAACGTCCTGACTTTC.

The rearrangement uses TRBV5-6 and TRBJ2-7; weak D call: TRBD1 (6 bases). The CDR3 is made up of 16 amino acids. The V gene's germline CDR1 is SGHDT and CDR2 YYEEEE. With 2 bases removed from V and 2 bases from J, the gap between germline ends came to 17 bases. This chain's CDR3 is CASSLGGGDGTYEQYF. The DNA for the CDR3 is TGTGCCAGCAGCTTAGGTGGGGGCGACGGCACCTACGAGCAGTACTTC.

The chain combines TRBV6-1 with TRBJ1-5, with D perhaps matching TRBD1 (6 bases). Germline V gene data show CDR1 as MNHNS and CDR2 as SASEGT. This CDR3 comprises 14 residues. V was cut by 3 bases and J by 3 bases, with 9 bases left in between. CDR3 DNA: TGTGCCAGCAGTGAGGGGGCTCCCAATCAGCCCCAGCATTTT. Amino acids: CASSEGAPNQPQHF.